What follows are 29 T cell receptor beta chains derived from one specimen sequenced in a study of blood T cell repertoires in COVID-19. TCRdb keeps only in-frame clones here, not all; method: immunoSEQ multiplex PCR. This repertoire shows around 87,000 clones, almost 90% found once; its top ten account for about 1.5%. Input material: peripheral blood. The receptors stem from a human donor with active COVID-19. The donor label of this sample is uncertain.

V usage is TRBV6-2 or TRBV6-3 and J usage is TRBJ2-7; D unclear. Trimming took 3 bases from V and 0 from J, leaving 12 bases between them. Germline CDR1 MNHEY, CDR2 SVGEGT. CDR3 length: 15 amino acids. CDR3 DNA sequence: TGTGCCAGCAGTTATCCCCCCGGTTACTCCTACGAGCAGTACTTC. Its protein product is CASSYPPGYSYEQYF.

This chain uses TRBV6-2 or TRBV6-3 with TRBJ2-1, with D perhaps TRBD2 (5 bases). Per the germline V gene, CDR1 is MNHEY and CDR2 is SVGEGT. Trimming left V 4 bases short and J 1 base short, with 17 bases between. This CDR3 comprises 17 residues. In DNA form, the CDR3 reads TGTGCCAGCAGTTCTCCCGCTTTGGGAGTTTCCTACAATGAGCAGTTCTTC. This gives the protein CASSSPALGVSYNEQFF.

The CDR3 sequence is CASSFQGRTDTQYF. The CDR3 coding sequence is TGTGCCAGCAGTTTTCAGGGCAGGACAGATACGCAGTATTTT. This chain connects TRBV27 to TRBJ2-3; D may be TRBD1 (5 bases). Germline CDR1 is MNHEY and CDR2 is SMNVEV (reference sequence). The V end was cut by 3 bases, the J end by 3 bases, with 10 bases between. This CDR3 spans 14 amino acids.

V usage is TRBV10-2 and J usage is TRBJ2-1; 13 nucleotides match TRBD2. This CDR3 region has 14 residues. Germline CDR1 reads WSHSY; CDR2 reads SAAADI. Trimming cost V 2 bases and J 10 bases; bases outside gene matches: 2. The CDR3 loop reads CASSETSGGAEQFF. The DNA for the CDR3 is TGCGCCAGCAGTGAGACTAGCGGGGGGGCGGAGCAGTTCTTC.

The CDR3 spells CAISERGQGYGYTF. The CDR3 bases are TGTGCCATCAGTGAGAGGGGTCAGGGCTATGGCTACACCTTC. The V gene is TRBV10-3, the J gene TRBJ1-2; tentative D call: TRBD1 (5 bases). V gave up 2 bases and J gave up 4 bases, with 11 bases separating them. Germline CDR1 ENHRY, CDR2 SYGVKD. The CDR3 has 14 residues.

This clone was detected only once. The chain carries TRBV18 and TRBJ1-2; D is ambiguous. CDR1 and CDR2 from the germline V gene are KGHSH and LQKENI. V lost 3 bases, J lost 3 bases, and 11 bases lay in between. The CDR3 has 14 amino acids. CDR3 coding DNA: TGTGCCAGCTCACCGCCTACAGCTTACTATGGCTACACCTTC. Its translation: CASSPPTAYYGYTF.

This sequence joins TRBV5-5 and TRBJ2-1; D gene ambiguous. Germline assignment: CDR1 SGHKS and CDR2 YYEKEE (reference sequence). The V end lost 1 base, the J end lost 0 bases, and 5 bases lay between the germline ends. The CDR3 runs 14 residues. The CDR3 is CASSLYFSYNEQFF. DNA for the CDR3: TGTGCCAGCAGCTTGTACTTCTCCTACAATGAGCAGTTCTTC.

This rearrangement joins TRBV30 to TRBJ1-5, with 7 bases that match TRBD1. V was pared by 3 bases and J by 6 bases, with 14 bases of the junction left unmatched. Germline V gene sequence: CDR1 GTSNPN, CDR2 SVGIG (reference sequence). This CDR3 is 16 amino acids long. The CDR3 is CAWSQTMGTGVQPQHF. CDR3 nucleotides: TGTGCCTGGAGCCAAACGATGGGTACAGGGGTTCAGCCCCAGCATTTT.

V and J are TRBV7-2 and TRBJ2-1; 7 bases match TRBD1. Trimming cost V 1 base and J 0 bases; bases outside gene matches: 9. The CDR3 is made up of 18 amino acids. CDR1 is SGHTA, CDR2 FQGNSA, per germline. The CDR3, as DNA: TGTGCCAGCAGCTTAGAGCTACAGGGGTCAAGCTCCTACAATGAGCAGTTCTTC. Translating gives CASSLELQGSSSYNEQFF.

The rearrangement uses TRBV5-4 and TRBJ2-5; 8 positions agree with TRBD2. Germline lookup yields CDR1 SGHNT and CDR2 YYREEE (reference sequence). The CDR3 is 17 residues long. V shed 4 bases and J 2 bases; nucleotides not matched to a gene: 13. This CDR3 reads CASSPGGRGGLQETQYF. The DNA of the CDR3 is TGTGCCAGCAGCCCTGGCGGTCGGGGGGGCTTACAAGAGACCCAGTACTTC.

The V call is TRBV15, the J call TRBJ2-1; 7 nucleotides match TRBD1. CDR1 and CDR2 from the germline V gene are LNHNV and YYDKDF (reference sequence). The CDR3 has 15 residues. Germline trimming cut 5 bases from V and 3 bases from J; bases unmatched to any gene: 7. Written as DNA, the CDR3 is TGTGCCACCAGCCCGAGACAGGGTATCTACAATGAGCAGTTCTTC. It specifies CATSPRQGIYNEQFF.

The chain is built from TRBV9 and TRBJ2-3, with TRBD1 as a possible D gene (6 bases). Trimming cost V 4 bases and J 0 bases, with 18 bases left between them. Germline CDR1 SGDLS, CDR2 YYNGEE. This CDR3 spans 17 amino acids. The CDR3 DNA reads TGTGCCAGCAGCCAAAACGTCGGACAGCTTAGCACAGATACGCAGTATTTT. This codes for CASSQNVGQLSTDTQYF. The full variable domain, with the rest looked up from reference TRBV9 and TRBJ2-3, is DSGVTQTPKHLITATGQRVTLRCSPRSGDLSVYWYQQSLDQGLQFLIQYYNGEERAKGNILERFSAQQFPDLHSELNLSSLELGDSALYFCASSQNVGQLSTDTQYFGPGTRLTVL.

The J gene is TRBJ1-4, the V gene TRBV9; a possible D gene is TRBD1 (6 bases). Germline V gene sequence: CDR1 SGDLS, CDR2 YYNGEE. The CDR3 is 17 residues long. Between the trimmed V and J ends, which lost 0 bases and 8 bases, there was a span of 20 bases. The CDR3 is CASSVALETGLGEKLFF. CDR3 nucleotides: TGTGCCAGCAGCGTAGCTCTGGAGACAGGCCTAGGGGAAAAACTGTTTTTT.

The chain couples TRBV4-3 to TRBJ2-2, with D perhaps matching TRBD2 (6 bases). This CDR3 spans 12 amino acids. V was clipped by 4 bases and J by 8 bases, with 8 bases between them. From germline, CDR1 is LGHNA and CDR2 YSLEER. CDR3 bases: TGCGCCAGCAGCCTAGGAGGGGGGGAGCTGTTTTTT. This sequence encodes CASSLGGGELFF.

This chain links TRBV29-1 with TRBJ1-1, with D uncertain. The V gene lost 2 bases and the J gene lost 0 bases, with 4 bases spanning the gap. The CDR3 is 12 residues long. Germline V gene lookup returns CDR1 SQVTM and CDR2 ANQGSEA. CDR3 protein: CSVEQLNTEAFF. The CDR3 nucleotides read TGCAGCGTTGAACAGTTGAACACTGAAGCTTTCTTT.

The V and J genes are TRBV24-1 and TRBJ2-1, with 10 bases that match TRBD2. V was clipped by 9 bases and J by 6 bases; unmatched bases: 7. The CDR3 extends over 14 amino acids. Germline V gene sequence: CDR1 KGHDR, CDR2 SFDVKD. The CDR3 nucleotides are TGTGCCACCCAATCTAGCGGGGGCGGCAATGAGCAGTTCTTC. Encoded protein: CATQSSGGGNEQFF.

This chain joins TRBV5-1 and TRBJ2-7, with TRBD1 matching 9 bases. The length of the CDR3 is 13 residues. Germline values: CDR1 SGHRS, CDR2 YFSETQ. Trimming at V came to 3 bases and at J to 4 bases, leaving 2 bases not matched to a gene. The CDR3 loop reads CASSWDREYEQYF. The DNA of the CDR3 is TGCGCCAGCAGCTGGGACAGGGAGTACGAGCAGTACTTC.

Here the CDR3 reads CASSQDRGAGNTIYF. CDR3 bases: TGTGCCAGCAGTCAGGACAGGGGGGCTGGAAACACCATATATTTT. This chain connects TRBV2 to TRBJ1-3, with TRBD1 identical over 10 bases. The CDR3 contains 15 residues. CDR1 is SNHLY and CDR2 is FYNNEI in the germline V gene. V was clipped by 5 bases and J by 2 bases; unmatched bases: 3.

Worth noting for this clone: The same CDR3 arises from other DNA sequences in this sample as well. The chain employs TRBV6-6 and TRBJ1-5; D is unresolved. CDR1 and CDR2 (germline): MNHNY, SVGAGI (reference sequence). The CDR3 has 14 amino acids. Between the trimmed V and J ends, which lost 2 bases and 9 bases, there was a span of 14 bases. The CDR3 is CASSYGGRASPQHF. DNA of the CDR3: TGTGCCAGCAGTTACGGCGGCAGAGCGTCGCCCCAGCATTTT.

This clone is a singleton in its sample. The genes are TRBV7-3 and TRBJ2-1; D possibly corresponds to TRBD1 (5 bases). V shed 5 bases and J shed 3 bases, with 11 bases lying between them. From germline, CDR1 is SGHTA and CDR2 FQGTGA. The CDR3 consists of 14 residues. The CDR3 sequence: CASSHRSNYNEQFF. The CDR3 nucleotides are TGTGCCAGCAGCCACAGGAGCAACTACAATGAGCAGTTCTTC.

The chain recombines TRBV3-1 (or the pseudogene TRBV3-2) with TRBJ2-7, with D tentatively TRBD2 (6 bases). The V gene lost 4 bases and the J gene lost 6 bases, with 19 bases spanning the gap. Germline loops: CDR1 LGHDT, CDR2 YNNKEL (reference sequence). The CDR3 sequence is 15 residues long. CDR3 nucleotides: TGTGCCAGCAGCCCTCCTAGCGATTCTCCTCTCGAGCAGTACTTC. Translation gives CASSPPSDSPLEQYF.

The V call is TRBV6-2 or TRBV6-3, the J call TRBJ1-5, with unresolved D. The CDR3 spans 15 residues. Germline loops: CDR1 MNHEY, CDR2 SVGEGT. The germline V and J ends were trimmed by 4 bases and 0 bases, with 10 bases remaining between them. For the CDR3, the DNA is TGTGCCAGCAGTTGGGGAGCCCATAGCAATCAGCCCCAGCATTTT. Its protein is CASSWGAHSNQPQHF.

This rearrangement joins TRBV27 to TRBJ2-7; TRBD1 matches 8 bases. Germline V gene sequence: CDR1 MNHEY, CDR2 SMNVEV (reference sequence). V was clipped by 2 bases and J by 4 bases; unmatched bases: 4. The CDR3 is 14 residues long. The CDR3 protein is CASSLRQGMYEQYF. The CDR3 coding sequence is TGTGCCAGCAGTTTACGACAGGGGATGTACGAGCAGTACTTC.

V gene TRBV5-1 combines with J gene TRBJ2-1; possible D gene TRBD1, 5 bases. CDR1 and CDR2 from the germline V gene are SGHRS and YFSETQ. The CDR3 totals 15 residues. V was trimmed by 4 bases and J by 0 bases, leaving 11 bases between them. CDR3 sequence reads: CASSPDSFSYNEQFF. Written as DNA, the CDR3 is TGCGCCAGCAGCCCCGACAGTTTCTCCTACAATGAGCAGTTCTTC.

The J gene is TRBJ1-6, the V gene TRBV3-1 (or the pseudogene TRBV3-2), with TRBD1 identical over 12 bases. CDR1 is LGHDT, CDR2 YNNKEL, per germline (reference sequence). After removal of 4 bases from V and 7 bases from J, the junction contained 11 bases not matched to a gene. CDR3 length: 18 amino acids. CDR3 nucleotides: TGTGCCAGCAGCCGAGGGACAGGGGGCGAAGGTCGGAATTCACCCCTCCACTTT. Its translation is CASSRGTGGEGRNSPLHF.

This chain links TRBV5-1 with TRBJ2-1, with 7 bases identical to TRBD1. This CDR3 contains 15 residues. The germline V gene encodes CDR1 SGHRS and CDR2 YFSETQ. The V segment lost 4 bases and the J segment 2 bases; nucleotides outside the gene matches: 6. The DNA of the CDR3 is TGCGCCAGCAGCGCGAGGGGACAGACCTACAATGAGCAGTTCTTC. Translation: CASSARGQTYNEQFF.

V is TRBV5-4 and J is TRBJ1-1, with TRBD1 matching over 8 bases. V was pared by 3 bases and J by 6 bases, with 4 bases of the junction left unmatched. There are 13 residues in the CDR3. Germline CDR1 SGHNT, CDR2 YYREEE (reference sequence). The CDR3 DNA reads as TGTGCCAGCAGCTCAGGGACAGGACCTGAAGCTTTCTTT. Protein product: CASSSGTGPEAFF.

Remarks on this clone: The junction departs from the called germline gene at one end, perhaps through a read error. The chain has TRBV11-2 and TRBJ1-2; D not resolved. Germline lookup yields CDR1 SGHAT and CDR2 FQNNGV. The CDR3 spans 12 residues. The CDR3 region has the DNA TGTGCCAGCAGCTTAGGGCCCCGGGTGGTCTTCTTC. Its protein is CASSLGPRVVFF.

The gene calls are TRBV7-8 and TRBJ2-5; 7 nucleotides agree with TRBD1. This CDR3 has 14 residues. CDR1 and CDR2 (germline): SGHVS, FQNEAQ. With 5 bases clipped from V and 5 bases from J, the junction kept 8 bases outside the gene matches. CDR3 in DNA: TGTGCCAGCAGCCAGGGGACAGTCAGGGAGACCCAGTACTTC. It yields the protein CASSQGTVRETQYF.